The rows below give T cell receptor beta chains drawn from one sample of a study of control samples from healthy donors and cancer patients. The assay was immunoSEQ multiplex PCR, and TCRdb's table has in-frame clones only and misses some. The sample consists of some 90,000 clones, 86% of them appearing once. The sample taken for sequencing was blood. The source is a woman between 50 and 59 years old in good health. The CDR3 runs from the conserved cysteine through the conserved F or W. The D gene is left open where the match is weak. Rows give clone size only sometimes, using once, few, many, or a class for an expanded clone.

d_call j_call clone_size v_call cdr3_aa cdr3_nt
TRBD1 TRBJ1-6 NA TRBV27 CASRWGQGHNSPLHF TGTGCCAGCAGATGGGGACAGGGTCATAATTCACCCCTCCACTTT
NA TRBJ1-6 few TRBV28 CASSSNSPLHF TGTGCCAGCAGTTCAAATTCACCCCTCCACTTT
NA TRBJ2-2 NA TRBV9 CASSLAAGGNTGELFF TGTGCCAGCAGCTTGGCAGCGGGTGGGAACACCGGGGAGCTGTTTTTT
NA TRBJ2-1 NA TRBV5-1 CASSLEHSGTHNEQFF TGCGCCAGCAGCTTGGAACACTCGGGGACCCACAATGAGCAGTTCTTC
TRBD1 TRBJ1-3 NA TRBV11-3 CASSSGTGDSISGNTIYF TGTGCCAGCAGTTCGGGGACAGGGGATTCCATCTCTGGAAACACCATATATTTT
NA TRBJ2-3 NA TRBV3-1/TRBV3-2 CASSPRTGRDTQYF TGTGCCAGCAGCCCTAGGACTGGTCGAGATACGCAGTATTTT
NA TRBJ1-1 NA TRBV2 CASSVTVNTEAFF TGTGCCAGCAGTGTGACGGTGAACACTGAAGCTTTCTTT
TRBD2 TRBJ2-1 NA TRBV4-3 CASSQRSGLAGAYNEQFF TGCGCCAGCAGCCAACGTTCCGGACTAGCGGGAGCCTACAATGAGCAGTTCTTC
TRBD1 TRBJ1-4 NA TRBV18 CASSLEQGNEKLFF TGTGCCAGCTCACTGGAACAGGGGAATGAAAAACTGTTTTTT
NA TRBJ2-7 NA TRBV10-3 CAISPGKGKPSYEQYF TGTGCCATCAGCCCCGGTAAGGGTAAGCCTTCCTACGAGCAGTACTTC
NA TRBJ1-2 NA TRBV18 CASSSTDNYGYTF TGTGCCAGCTCATCAACAGATAACTATGGCTACACCTTC
TRBD1 TRBJ2-7 NA TRBV5-1 CASSTGQGGGIDF TGCGCCAGCAGCACGGGACAGGGAGGGGGCATTGACTTC
NA TRBJ1-2 NA TRBV9 CASTSSNYGYTF TGTGCCAGCACCTCCTCGAACTATGGCTACACCTTC
NA TRBJ2-1 NA TRBV5-6 CASSPFLYNEQFF TGTGCCAGCAGCCCCTTTTTATACAATGAGCAGTTCTTC
TRBD1 TRBJ2-4 NA TRBV28 CASTSWGQKAKNIQYF TGTGCCAGCACCTCCTGGGGACAGAAAGCCAAAAACATTCAGTACTTC
NA TRBJ2-3 NA TRBV5-1 CASSLTLTRGTDTQYF TGCGCCAGCAGCCTAACACTAACCAGGGGAACAGATACGCAGTATTTT
NA TRBJ1-1 NA TRBV6-2/TRBV6-3 CASSRPSRAGTEAFF TGTGCCAGCAGTCGCCCCTCCAGGGCCGGGACTGAAGCTTTCTTT
NA TRBJ2-2 NA TRBV4-3 CASSQGGPGELFF TGCGCCAGCAGCCAAGGTGGACCCGGGGAGCTGTTTTTT
NA TRBJ1-2 NA TRBV19 CASSARGTYGYTF TGTGCCAGTAGTGCGAGGGGAACCTATGGCTACACCTTC
NA TRBJ1-2 NA TRBV6-2/TRBV6-3 CASSLPDGSPEQNYGYTF TGTGCCAGCAGCCTACCGGACGGGTCCCCGGAGCAAAACTATGGCTACACCTTC
NA TRBJ1-1 NA TRBV7-8 CASSLGGQAEAFF TGTGCCAGCAGCTTAGGGGGCCAGGCTGAAGCTTTCTTT
NA TRBJ1-3 NA TRBV19 CASSILGGGNTIYF TGTGCCAGTAGTATTTTGGGAGGTGGAAACACCATATATTTT
NA TRBJ2-7 NA TRBV15 CATSRDLTGVWEQYF TGTGCCACCAGCAGAGATCTCACTGGAGTGTGGGAGCAGTACTTC
TRBD1 TRBJ1-5 NA TRBV6-2/TRBV6-3 CASSDRDRSDNQPQHF TGTGCCAGCAGTGACCGGGACAGAAGTGACAATCAGCCCCAGCATTTT
NA TRBJ1-3 NA TRBV11-2 CAILTGGGNTIYF TGTGCCATTCTCACAGGAGGTGGAAACACCATATATTTT
TRBD2 TRBJ2-3 NA TRBV7-2 CASSLDAGVDTQYF TGTGCCAGCAGCTTAGACGCGGGGGTAGATACGCAGTATTTT
NA TRBJ2-1 once TRBV7-3 CASSLTASNEQFF TGTGCCAGCAGCTTAACGGCTAGCAATGAGCAGTTCTTC
TRBD1 TRBJ1-6 NA TRBV2 CASRDDRGRNSPLHF TGTGCCAGCAGGGACGACAGGGGGCGTAATTCACCCCTCCACTTT
TRBD1 TRBJ1-2 NA TRBV7-9 CASSLGQGNYGYTF TGTGCCAGCAGCTTGGGACAGGGGAACTATGGCTACACCTTC
TRBD1 TRBJ2-3 NA TRBV5-1 CASSWSGGQGARGTDTQYF TGCGCCAGCAGCTGGAGCGGGGGACAGGGGGCGCGAGGCACAGATACGCAGTATTTT
TRBD1 TRBJ2-5 once TRBV7-9 CASLWTGNETQYF TGTGCCAGCCTTTGGACAGGGAATGAGACCCAGTACTTC